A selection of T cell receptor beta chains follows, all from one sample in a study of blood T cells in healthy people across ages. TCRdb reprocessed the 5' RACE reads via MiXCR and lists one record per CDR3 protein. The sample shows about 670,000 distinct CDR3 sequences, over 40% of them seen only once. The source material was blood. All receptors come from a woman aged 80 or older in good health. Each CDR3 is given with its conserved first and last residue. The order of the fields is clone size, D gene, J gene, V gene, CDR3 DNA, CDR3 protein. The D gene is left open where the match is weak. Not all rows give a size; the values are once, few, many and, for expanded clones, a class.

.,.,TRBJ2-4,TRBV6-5,TGTGCCGGCAGTTATACAGCCAAAAACATTCAGTACTTC,CAGSYTAKNIQYF
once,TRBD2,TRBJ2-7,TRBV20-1,TGCAGTGCTCGCGCCGGGACTAGCGGTGGCGAGCAGTACTTC,CSARAGTSGGEQYF
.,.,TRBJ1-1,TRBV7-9,TGTGCCAGCAGCTCGGCGGCCGAAGAAGCTTTCTTT,CASSSAAEEAFF
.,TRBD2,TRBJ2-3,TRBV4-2,TGTGCCAGCAGCCCTGATGGGAGCGGACTAGGGAAAGACCTGTCTCACCCAGATACGCAGTATTTT,CASSPDGSGLGKDLSHPDTQYF
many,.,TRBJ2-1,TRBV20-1,TGCAGTTCCAAACCGGGACACAATCCCAATGAGCAGTTCTTC,CSSKPGHNPNEQFF
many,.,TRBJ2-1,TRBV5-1,TGCGCCAGCAGCTTGGGTCAGAACAATGAGCGGTTCTTC,CASSLGQNNERFF
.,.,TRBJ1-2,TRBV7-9,TGTGCCAGCAGTCGTGACAGAACTGGCTACACCTTC,CASSRDRTGYTF
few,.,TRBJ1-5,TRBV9,TGTGCCAGCAGCCCCGGACAGATTTTTGAGCCCCAGCATTTT,CASSPGQIFEPQHF
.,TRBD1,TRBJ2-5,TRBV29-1,TGCAGCGCCGGGACAGGGGGTTATGGGGGGACCCAGTACTTC,CSAGTGGYGGTQYF
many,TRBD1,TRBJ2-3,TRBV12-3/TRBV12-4,TGTGCCAGCAGCATACAGGGGTCCACAGATACGCAGTATTTT,CASSIQGSTDTQYF
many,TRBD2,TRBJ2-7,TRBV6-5,TGTGCCAGCAGTCGCATCGGTAGCGGGGTTTACGAGCAGTACTTC,CASSRIGSGVYEQYF
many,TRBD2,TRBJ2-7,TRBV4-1,TGCGCCAGCAGTCCGGGACTAGCGGCCTACGAGCAGTACTTC,CASSPGLAAYEQYF
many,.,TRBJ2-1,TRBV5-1,TGCGCCAGCAGCTCCGAAGGTAACTACAATGAGCAGTTCTTC,CASSSEGNYNEQFF
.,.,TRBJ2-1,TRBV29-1,TGCAGCGTCCTCGGGTGGGACCTGAGCTCCTACAATGAGCAGTTCTTC,CSVLGWDLSSYNEQFF
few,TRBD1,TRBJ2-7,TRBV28,TGTGCCAGCAGTTTCGGGACAGCGAGCTACGAGCAGTACTTC,CASSFGTASYEQYF
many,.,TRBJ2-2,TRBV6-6,TGTGCCAGCACCTTAGCCGGGGAGCTGTTTTTT,CASTLAGELFF
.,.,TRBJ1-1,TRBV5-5,TGTGCCAGCAGCTCCGGACCGCGTCTGAACACTGAAGCTTTCTTT,CASSSGPRLNTEAFF
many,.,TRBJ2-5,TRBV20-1,TGCAGTGAGACGGTCCAAGAGACCCAGTACTTC,CSETVQETQYF
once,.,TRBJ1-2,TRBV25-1,TGTGCCAGCAGTGGTTCCACCGGGACAAACTATGGCTACACCTTC,CASSGSTGTNYGYTF
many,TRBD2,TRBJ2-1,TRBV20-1,TGCAGTGCTAGTCAGGATCTAGCGGGGGTAAATGAGCAGTTCTTC,CSASQDLAGVNEQFF
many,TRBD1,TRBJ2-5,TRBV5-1,TGCGCCAGCAGCTTCAGGGGGCCCCCAGAGACCCAGTACTTC,CASSFRGPPETQYF
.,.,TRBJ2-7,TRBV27,TGTGCCAGCAGTTTAAAGGGACCGAACCCCTACGAGCAGTACTTC,CASSLKGPNPYEQYF
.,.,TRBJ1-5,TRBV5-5,TGTGCCAGCAGCTTTAGGTTGCAGGGAGGCAATCAGCCCCAGCATTTT,CASSFRLQGGNQPQHF
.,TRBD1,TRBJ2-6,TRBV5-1,TGCGCCAGCAGCTCTCTACCCGGGACAGGGTCCGGAGTCCTGACTTTC,CASSSLPGTGSGVLTF
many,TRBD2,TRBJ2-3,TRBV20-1,TGCAGTGCCCCCAAGGGGGGACTAGCGACAGATACGCAGTATTTT,CSAPKGGLATDTQYF
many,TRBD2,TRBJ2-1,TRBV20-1,TGCAGTGCTAGAGAAAAAGCGGGGGGGCAGTACAATGAGCAGTTCTTC,CSAREKAGGQYNEQFF
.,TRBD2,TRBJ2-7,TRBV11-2,TGTGCCAGCAGCTTAGATCCGAGGGGACTAGATTCCTACGAGCAGTACTTC,CASSLDPRGLDSYEQYF
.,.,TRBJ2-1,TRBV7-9,TGTGCCAGCAGCTCCCCCCTCGGACCAGCCTACAATGAGCAGTTCTTC,CASSSPLGPAYNEQFF
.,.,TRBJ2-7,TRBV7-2,TGTGCCAGCAGACCAGAGTATATTAGGGACCCCGCCTACGAGCAGTACTTC,CASRPEYIRDPAYEQYF
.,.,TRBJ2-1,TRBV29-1,TGCAGCGTTGGTTCCGCTACTAACTACAATGAGCAGTTCTTC,CSVGSATNYNEQFF
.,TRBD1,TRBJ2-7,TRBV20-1,TGCAGTGCTAATAATCTCGGACAGGGCTACGAGCAGTACTTC,CSANNLGQGYEQYF
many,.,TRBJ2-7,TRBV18,TGTGCCAGCTCACCTAAACAGGAGATCGAGCAGTACTTC,CASSPKQEIEQYF
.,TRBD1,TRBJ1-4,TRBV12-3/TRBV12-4,TGTGTCAGCCGGTCCCAGGGGGCGACTAATGAAAAACTGTTTTTT,CVSRSQGATNEKLFF
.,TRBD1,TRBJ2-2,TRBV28,TGTGCCAGCAGTTTGCCGGACAGGGGGGTCACCGGGGAGCTGTTTTTT,CASSLPDRGVTGELFF
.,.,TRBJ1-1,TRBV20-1,TGCAGTGTTTTCCGACTGAACACTGAAGCTTTCTTT,CSVFRLNTEAFF
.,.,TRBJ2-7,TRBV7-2,TGTGCCAGCAGCTTAGCCGGTCACTCCTACGAGCAGTACTTC,CASSLAGHSYEQYF
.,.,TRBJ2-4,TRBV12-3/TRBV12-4,TGTGCCAGCCATTACCGCGGAGGGGGGAACATTCAGTACTTC,CASHYRGGGNIQYF
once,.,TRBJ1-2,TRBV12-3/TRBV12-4,TGTGCCGGCAGTTTGAGGGGGGTATCCGATGGCTACACCTTC,CAGSLRGVSDGYTF
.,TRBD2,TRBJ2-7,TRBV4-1,TGCGCCAGCAGCCAAGTCCTAGCGGGGGGTCCGTACTCCTACGAGCAGTACTTC,CASSQVLAGGPYSYEQYF
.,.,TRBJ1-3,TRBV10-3,TGTGCCATCAGTGAGCAGTTTGGAAACACCATATATTTT,CAISEQFGNTIYF
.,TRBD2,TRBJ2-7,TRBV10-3,TGTGCCATCAGATCTCTAGCGGGGGGCCCGGGGGAGCAGTACTTC,CAIRSLAGGPGEQYF
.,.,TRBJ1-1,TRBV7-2,TGTGCCAGCAGCTTAATTAGGCGACAGGCTGAAGCTTTCTTT,CASSLIRRQAEAFF
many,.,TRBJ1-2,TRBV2,TGTGCCAGTCGGGTCACTTCGGATGGCTACACCTTC,CASRVTSDGYTF
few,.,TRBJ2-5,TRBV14,TGTGCCAGCAGTGATCAGGTGGGGGAGACCCAGTACTTC,CASSDQVGETQYF
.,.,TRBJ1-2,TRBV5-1,TGCGCCAGCAGCTTTGGGACGAAAGGCTACACCTTC,CASSFGTKGYTF
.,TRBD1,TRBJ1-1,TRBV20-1,TGCAGTGCCCAGGGGGGGACAGGGAACACTGAAGCTTTCTTT,CSAQGGTGNTEAFF
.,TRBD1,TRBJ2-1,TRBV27,TGTGCCAGCAGTATCAGACAGGGACAGGTGTTCAATGAGCAGTTCTTC,CASSIRQGQVFNEQFF
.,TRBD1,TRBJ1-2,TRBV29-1,TGCAGCGTCGATAACACAGGGGTTTATGGCTACACCTTC,CSVDNTGVYGYTF
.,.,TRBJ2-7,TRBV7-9,TGTGCCAGCAGCCGATTAGCCGGGTTCGGGCAGTACTTC,CASSRLAGFGQYF
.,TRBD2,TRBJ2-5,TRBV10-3,TGTGCCACCGGGACTAGCGGGAGCAGTCAAGAGACCCAGTACTTC,CATGTSGSSQETQYF
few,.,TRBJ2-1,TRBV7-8,TGTGCCAGCAGCTTAGCGTCATGGGGGGATGAGCAGTTCTTC,CASSLASWGDEQFF
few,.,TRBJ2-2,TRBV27,TGTGCCAGCAGACCTACAGGGTTGGGTACGGGGGAGCTGTTTTTT,CASRPTGLGTGELFF
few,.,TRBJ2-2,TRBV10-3,TGTGCCATCAGTGGGACAGCAAACACCGGGGAGCTGTTTTTT,CAISGTANTGELFF